The clone carrying this T cell receptor beta chain was observed at least ten times. For TCRbeta, the library was prepared with unique molecular identifiers. Each CDR3 protein is one row after TCRdb ran MiXCR on the PCR reads. This table holds under 450,000 distinct CDR3 sequences, 13% found once. Germline values: CDR1 SGHKS, CDR2 YYEKEE (reference sequence). V was cut by 4 bases and J by 1 base, with 8 bases left in between. CDR3 length: 13 residues. The sample originates from a study of T-cell reconstitution after alpha-beta-depleted transplantation in children. The source is a human donor who donated a stem cell graft to a child with Fanconi anemia. This specimen was PBMCs, taken from the stem cell graft. The chain employs TRBV5-5 and TRBJ2-5; D is uncertain. The CDR3 sequence: CASSVQVQETQYF. The CDR3 DNA is TGTGCCAGCAGCGTCCAGGTCCAAGAGACCCAGTACTTC.